This TCR beta chain originates from a study of T cell repertoires in cytomegalovirus infection. Study context: It was the public TCR beta signatures that indicated both CMV infection and matching HLA type.

The CDR3 extends over 15 amino acids. V shed 1 base, J shed 4 bases, and the junction held 4 bases outside the gene matches. The germline V gene encodes CDR1 MGHRA and CDR2 YSYEKL. This clonotype showed up just a few times. What it binds is not known. TCRdb reprocessed the reads via MiXCR and lists one record per CDR3 protein. There are roughly 130,000 distinct CDR3 sequences in the sample; roughly 9% occur only once, and around a tenth lies in the top ten. Study-level results: Across the ex vivo response, the dominant clonotypes were HLA-C-restricted CMV-specific TCR beta clonotypes.

The gene calls are TRBV4-1 and TRBJ1-1; 9 nucleotides align to TRBD1. Source material: PBMCs. The TCR sequence derives from a human donor in good health (CMV status not recorded). Some clones in this sample may be carry-over from other donors' samples. The CDR3 region is CASSQAYRGRTEAFF. DNA of the CDR3: TGCGCCAGCAGCCAAGCCTACAGGGGGCGCACTGAAGCTTTCTTT.